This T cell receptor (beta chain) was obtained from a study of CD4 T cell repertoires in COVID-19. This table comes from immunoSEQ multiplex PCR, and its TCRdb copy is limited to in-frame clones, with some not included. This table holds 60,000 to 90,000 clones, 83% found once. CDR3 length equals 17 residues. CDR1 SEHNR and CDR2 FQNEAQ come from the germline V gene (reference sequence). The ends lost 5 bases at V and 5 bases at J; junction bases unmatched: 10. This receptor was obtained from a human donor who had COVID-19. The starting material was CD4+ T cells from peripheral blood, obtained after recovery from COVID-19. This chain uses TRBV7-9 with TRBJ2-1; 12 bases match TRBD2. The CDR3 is CASSPRTTSGGNNEQFF. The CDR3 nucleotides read TGTGCCAGCAGCCCCCGAACGACTAGCGGGGGAAACAATGAGCAGTTCTTC.